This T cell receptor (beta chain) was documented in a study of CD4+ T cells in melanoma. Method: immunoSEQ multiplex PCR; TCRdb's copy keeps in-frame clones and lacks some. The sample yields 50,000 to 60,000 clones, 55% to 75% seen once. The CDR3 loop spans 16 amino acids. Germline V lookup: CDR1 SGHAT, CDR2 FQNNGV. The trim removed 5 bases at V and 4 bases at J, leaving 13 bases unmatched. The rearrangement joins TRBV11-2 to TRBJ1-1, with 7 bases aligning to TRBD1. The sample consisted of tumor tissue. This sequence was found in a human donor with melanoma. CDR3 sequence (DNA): TGTGCCAGCAGCGTACTCCAGGGGGGACGGATCACTGAAGCTTTCTTT. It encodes CASSVLQGGRITEAFF. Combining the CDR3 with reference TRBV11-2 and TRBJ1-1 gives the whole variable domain EAGVAQSPRYKIIEKRQSVAFWCNPISGHATLYWYQQILGQGPKLLIQFQNNGVVDDSQLPKDRFSAERLKGVDSTLKIQPAKLEDSAVYLCASSVLQGGRITEAFFGQGTRLTVV.